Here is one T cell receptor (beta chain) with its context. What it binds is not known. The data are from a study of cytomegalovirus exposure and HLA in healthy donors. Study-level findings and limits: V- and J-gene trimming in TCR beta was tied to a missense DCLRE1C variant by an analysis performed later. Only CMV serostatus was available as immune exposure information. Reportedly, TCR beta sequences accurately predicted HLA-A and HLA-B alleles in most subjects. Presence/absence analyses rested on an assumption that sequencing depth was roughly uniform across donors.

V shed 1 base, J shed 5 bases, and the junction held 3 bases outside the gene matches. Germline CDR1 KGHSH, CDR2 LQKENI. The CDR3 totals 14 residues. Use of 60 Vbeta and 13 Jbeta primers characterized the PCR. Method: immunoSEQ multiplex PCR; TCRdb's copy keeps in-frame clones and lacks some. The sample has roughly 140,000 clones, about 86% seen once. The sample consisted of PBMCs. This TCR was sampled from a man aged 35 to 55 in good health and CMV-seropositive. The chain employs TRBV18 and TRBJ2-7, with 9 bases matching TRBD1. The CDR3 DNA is TGTGCCAGCTCACCACTGGGACAGGGCCACGAGCAGTACTTC. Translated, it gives CASSPLGQGHEQYF.